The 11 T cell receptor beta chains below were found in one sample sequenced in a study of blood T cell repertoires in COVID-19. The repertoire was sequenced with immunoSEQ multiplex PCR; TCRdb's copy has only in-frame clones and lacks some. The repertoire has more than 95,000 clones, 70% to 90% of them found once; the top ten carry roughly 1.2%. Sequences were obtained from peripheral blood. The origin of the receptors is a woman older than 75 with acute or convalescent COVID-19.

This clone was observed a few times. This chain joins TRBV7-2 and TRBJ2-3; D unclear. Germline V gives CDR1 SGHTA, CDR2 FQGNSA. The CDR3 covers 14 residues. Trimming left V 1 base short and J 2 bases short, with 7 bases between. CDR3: CASSLDWFTDTQYF. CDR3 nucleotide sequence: TGTGCCAGCAGCTTAGACTGGTTCACAGATACGCAGTATTTT.

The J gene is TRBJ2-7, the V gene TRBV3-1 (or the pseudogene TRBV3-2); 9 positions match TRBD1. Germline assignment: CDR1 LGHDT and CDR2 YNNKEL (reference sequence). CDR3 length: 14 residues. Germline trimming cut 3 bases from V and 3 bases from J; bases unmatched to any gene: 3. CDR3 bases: TGTGCCAGCAGCCATCGGGGACAGGGCTACGAGCAGTACTTC. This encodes CASSHRGQGYEQYF.

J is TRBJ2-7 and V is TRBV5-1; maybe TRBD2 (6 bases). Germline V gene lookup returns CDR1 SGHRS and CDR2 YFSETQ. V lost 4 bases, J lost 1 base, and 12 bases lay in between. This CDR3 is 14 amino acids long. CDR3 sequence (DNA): TGCGCCAGCAGCCGCGGGGAGTGGTCCTACGAGCAGTACTTC. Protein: CASSRGEWSYEQYF.

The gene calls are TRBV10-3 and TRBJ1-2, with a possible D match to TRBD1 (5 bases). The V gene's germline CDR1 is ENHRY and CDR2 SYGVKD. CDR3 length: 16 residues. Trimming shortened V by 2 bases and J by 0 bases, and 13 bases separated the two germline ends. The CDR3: CAISEMGRETNYGYTF. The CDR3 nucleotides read TGTGCCATCAGTGAGATGGGGCGAGAAACTAACTATGGCTACACCTTC.

The CDR3 protein is CASSYFGGGYTF. The CDR3 coding sequence is TGTGCCAGCAGTTATTTTGGAGGTGGCTACACCTTC. This chain uses TRBV6-5 with TRBJ1-2; D remains ambiguous. Germline loops: CDR1 MNHEY, CDR2 SVGAGI. V lost 3 bases to trimming and J lost 7 bases, with 9 bases between them. The CDR3 has 12 residues.

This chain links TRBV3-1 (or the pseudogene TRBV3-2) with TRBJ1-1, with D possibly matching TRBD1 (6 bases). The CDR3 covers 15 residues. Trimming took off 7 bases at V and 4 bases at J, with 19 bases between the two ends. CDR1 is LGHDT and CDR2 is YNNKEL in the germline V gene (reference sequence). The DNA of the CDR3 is TGTGCCAGCACCCCAGGTGGGGGCGGGTTCACTGAAGCTTTCTTT. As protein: CASTPGGGGFTEAFF.

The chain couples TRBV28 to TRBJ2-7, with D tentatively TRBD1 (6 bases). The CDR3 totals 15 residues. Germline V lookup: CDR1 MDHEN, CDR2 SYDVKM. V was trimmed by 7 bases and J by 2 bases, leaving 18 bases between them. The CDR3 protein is CASTHSPQGPYEQYF. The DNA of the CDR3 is TGTGCCAGCACCCATTCCCCACAGGGACCCTACGAGCAGTACTTC. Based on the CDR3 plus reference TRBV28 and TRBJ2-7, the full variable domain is DVKVTQSSRYLVKRTGEKVFLECVQDMDHENMFWYRQDPGLGLRLIYFSYDVKMKEKGDIPEGYSVSREKKERFSLILESASTNQTSMYLCASTHSPQGPYEQYFGPGTRLTVT.

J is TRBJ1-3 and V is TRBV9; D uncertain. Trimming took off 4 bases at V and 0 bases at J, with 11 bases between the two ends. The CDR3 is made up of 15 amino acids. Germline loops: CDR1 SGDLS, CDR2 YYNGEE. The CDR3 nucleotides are TGTGCCAGCAGCCAAACTTACTACTCTGGAAACACCATATATTTT. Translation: CASSQTYYSGNTIYF.

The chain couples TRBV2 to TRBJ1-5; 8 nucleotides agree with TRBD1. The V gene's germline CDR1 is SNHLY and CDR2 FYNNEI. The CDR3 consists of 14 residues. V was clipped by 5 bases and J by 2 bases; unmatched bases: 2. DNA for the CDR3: TGTGCCAGCAGTCCGGGACAGGGCAATCAGCCCCAGCATTTT. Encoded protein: CASSPGQGNQPQHF.

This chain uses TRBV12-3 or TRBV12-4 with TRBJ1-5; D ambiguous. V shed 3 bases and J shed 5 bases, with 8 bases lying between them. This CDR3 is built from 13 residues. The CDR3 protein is CASSFSADQPQHF. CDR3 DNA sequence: TGTGCCAGCAGTTTTTCCGCGGATCAGCCCCAGCATTTT.

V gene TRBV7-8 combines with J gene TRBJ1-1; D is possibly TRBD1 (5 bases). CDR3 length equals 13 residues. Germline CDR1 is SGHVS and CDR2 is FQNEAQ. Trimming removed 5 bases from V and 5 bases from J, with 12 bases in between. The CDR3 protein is CASSLKAGTEAFF. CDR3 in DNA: TGTGCCAGCAGCCTAAAGGCAGGGACTGAAGCTTTCTTT.